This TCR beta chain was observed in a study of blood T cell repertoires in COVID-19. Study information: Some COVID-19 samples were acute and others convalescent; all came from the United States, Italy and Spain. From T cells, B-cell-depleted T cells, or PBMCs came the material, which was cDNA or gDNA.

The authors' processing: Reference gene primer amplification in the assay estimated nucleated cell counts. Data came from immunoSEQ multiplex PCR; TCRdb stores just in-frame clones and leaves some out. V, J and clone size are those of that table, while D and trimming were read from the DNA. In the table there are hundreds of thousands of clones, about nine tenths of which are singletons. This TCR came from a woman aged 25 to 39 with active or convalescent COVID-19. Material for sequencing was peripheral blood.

Here the CDR3 DNA reads TGTGCCAGTAGCGGCCTTACCGGGGTAGCTTTCTTT. It specifies CASSGLTGVAFF. This sequence joins TRBV7-8 and TRBJ1-1; D unclear. CDR3 length: 12 amino acids. Germline assignment: CDR1 SGHVS and CDR2 FQNEAQ. V gave up 9 bases and J gave up 10 bases, with 18 bases separating them. Filled out from reference TRBV7-8 and TRBJ1-1, the complete variable domain reads GAGVSQSPRYKVAKRGQDVALRCDPISGHVSLFWYQQALGQGPEFLTYFQNEAQLDKSGLPSDRFFAERPEGSVSTLKIQRTQQEDSAVYLCASSGLTGVAFFGQGTRLTVV.